A selection of T cell receptor beta chains follows, all from one sample in a study of blood T cell repertoires in COVID-19. Generated by immunoSEQ multiplex PCR, the TCRdb table keeps only in-frame clones and is missing some. This table has 450,000 or so clones, roughly 90% appearing once. Sequenced material: peripheral blood. These receptors were taken from a woman aged 40-49 years with COVID-19, enrolled during active disease. The CDR3 runs from the conserved cysteine through the conserved F or W.

v_call	cdr3_length	j_call	cdr3_aa
TRBV19	15	TRBJ1-1	CASSTSGHRNTEAFF
TRBV21-1	14	TRBJ1-1	CASSLEATHTEAFF
TRBV10-3	16	TRBJ2-7	CAISETPGHQNYEQYF
TRBV4-3	14	TRBJ1-5	CASSQGSEDQPQHF
TRBV20-1	14	TRBJ1-2	CSAIDRGRSMSYTF
TRBV6-5	15	TRBJ2-3	CASSYGSGVGDTQYF
TRBV19	10	TRBJ2-5	CATSGETQYF
TRBV19	13	TRBJ1-5	CASSGFRGQPQHF
TRBV15	16	TRBJ2-1	CATSRPGTSGTNEQFF
TRBV5-5	15	TRBJ1-6	CASQSELSYNSPLHF